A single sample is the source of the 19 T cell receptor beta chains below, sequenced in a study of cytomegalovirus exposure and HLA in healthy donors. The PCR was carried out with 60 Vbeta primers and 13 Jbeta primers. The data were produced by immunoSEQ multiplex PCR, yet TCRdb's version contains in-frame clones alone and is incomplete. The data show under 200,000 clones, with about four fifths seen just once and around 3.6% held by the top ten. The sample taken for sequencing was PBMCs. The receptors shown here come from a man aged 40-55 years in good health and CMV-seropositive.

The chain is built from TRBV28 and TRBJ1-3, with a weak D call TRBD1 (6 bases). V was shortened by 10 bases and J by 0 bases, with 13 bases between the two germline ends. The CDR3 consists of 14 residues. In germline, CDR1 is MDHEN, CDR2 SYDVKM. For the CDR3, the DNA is TGTGCCACCCTAGACAGGAGCTCTGGAAACACCATATATTTT. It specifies CATLDRSSGNTIYF.

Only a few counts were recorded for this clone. The CDR3 DNA reads TGTGCCAGCAGCATTTGGGACAGGGTAGCTGGAAACACCATATATTTT. This sequence encodes CASSIWDRVAGNTIYF. The chain employs TRBV7-4 and TRBJ1-3; 9 bases align to TRBD1. Germline assignment: CDR1 SGHVT and CDR2 SQSDAQ. Trimming cost V 5 bases and J 2 bases; bases outside gene matches: 7. This CDR3 spans 16 amino acids. The whole variable domain, filled in from reference TRBV7-4 and TRBJ1-3, reads GAGVSQSPRYKVAKRGRDVALRCDSISGHVTLYWYRQTLGQGSEVLTYSQSDAQRDKSGRPSGRFSAERPERSVSTLKIQRTEQGDSAVYLCASSIWDRVAGNTIYFGEGSWLTVV.

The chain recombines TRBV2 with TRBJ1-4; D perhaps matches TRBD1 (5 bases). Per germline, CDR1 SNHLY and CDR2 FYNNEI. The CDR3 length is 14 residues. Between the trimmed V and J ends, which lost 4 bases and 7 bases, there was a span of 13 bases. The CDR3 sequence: CASSGGGSGEKLFF. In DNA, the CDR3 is TGTGCCAGCAGTGGCGGGGGATCCGGTGAAAAACTGTTTTTT.

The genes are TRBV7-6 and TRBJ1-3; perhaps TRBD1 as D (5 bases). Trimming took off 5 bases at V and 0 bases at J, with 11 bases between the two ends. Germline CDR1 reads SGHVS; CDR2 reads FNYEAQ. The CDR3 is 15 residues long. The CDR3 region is CASSPSTDSGNTIYF. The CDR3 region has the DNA TGTGCCAGCAGCCCCTCGACAGACTCTGGAAACACCATATATTTT.

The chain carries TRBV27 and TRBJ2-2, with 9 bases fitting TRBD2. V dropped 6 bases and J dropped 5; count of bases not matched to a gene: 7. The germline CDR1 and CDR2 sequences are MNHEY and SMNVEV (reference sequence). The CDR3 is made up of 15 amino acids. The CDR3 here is CASSVGLAGTGELFF. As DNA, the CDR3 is TGTGCCAGCAGCGTTGGGCTAGCGGGGACCGGGGAGCTGTTTTTT.

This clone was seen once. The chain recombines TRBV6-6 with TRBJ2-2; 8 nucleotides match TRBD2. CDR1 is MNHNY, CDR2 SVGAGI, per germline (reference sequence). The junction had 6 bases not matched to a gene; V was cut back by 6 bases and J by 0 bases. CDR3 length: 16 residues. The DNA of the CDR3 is TGTGCCAGCAGCCGGGGGGGAATACCGAACACCGGGGAGCTGTTTTTT. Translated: CASSRGGIPNTGELFF.

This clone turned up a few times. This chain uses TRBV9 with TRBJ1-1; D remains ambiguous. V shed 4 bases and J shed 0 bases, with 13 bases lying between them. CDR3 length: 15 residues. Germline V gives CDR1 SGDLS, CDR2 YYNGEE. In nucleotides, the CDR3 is TGTGCCAGCAGCCCTAGTGGTCAGATGAACACTGAAGCTTTCTTT. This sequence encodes CASSPSGQMNTEAFF.

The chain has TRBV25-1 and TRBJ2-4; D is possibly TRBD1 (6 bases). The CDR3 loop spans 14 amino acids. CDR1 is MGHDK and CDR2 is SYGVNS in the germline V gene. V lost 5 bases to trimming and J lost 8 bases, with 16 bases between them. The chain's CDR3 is CASSLGGGADIQYF. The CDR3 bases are TGTGCCAGCAGTCTGGGTGGGGGCGCGGACATTCAGTACTTC.

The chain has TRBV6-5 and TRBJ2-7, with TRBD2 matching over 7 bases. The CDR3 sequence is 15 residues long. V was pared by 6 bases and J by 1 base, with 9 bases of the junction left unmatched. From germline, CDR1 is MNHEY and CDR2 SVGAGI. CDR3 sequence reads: CASSPTSSYSYEQYF. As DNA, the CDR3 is TGTGCCAGCAGCCCGACTAGCTCTTATTCCTACGAGCAGTACTTC.

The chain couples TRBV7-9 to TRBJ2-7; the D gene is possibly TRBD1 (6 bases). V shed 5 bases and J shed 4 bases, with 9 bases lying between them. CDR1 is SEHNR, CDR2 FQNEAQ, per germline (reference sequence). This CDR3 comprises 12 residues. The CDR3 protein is CASSVQGYEQYF. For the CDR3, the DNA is TGTGCCAGCAGCGTACAGGGTTACGAGCAGTACTTC.

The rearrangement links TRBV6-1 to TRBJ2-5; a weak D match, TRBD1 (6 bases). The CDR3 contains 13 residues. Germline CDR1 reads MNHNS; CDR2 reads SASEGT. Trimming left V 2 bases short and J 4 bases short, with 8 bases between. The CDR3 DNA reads TGTGCCAGCAGTGAACTAGGGGGAGAGACCCAGTACTTC. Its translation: CASSELGGETQYF.

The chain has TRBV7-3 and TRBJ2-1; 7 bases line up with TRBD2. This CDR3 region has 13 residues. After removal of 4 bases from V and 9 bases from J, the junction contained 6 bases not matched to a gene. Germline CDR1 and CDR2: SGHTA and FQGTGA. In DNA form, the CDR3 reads TGTGCCAGCAGCTCCTTAACTAGCGCTGAGCAGTTCTTC. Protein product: CASSSLTSAEQFF. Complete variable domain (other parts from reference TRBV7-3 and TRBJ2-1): GAGVSQTPSNKVTEKGKYVELRCDPISGHTALYWYRQSLGQGPEFLIYFQGTGAADDSGLPNDRFFAVRPEGSVSTLKIQRTERGDSAVYLCASSSLTSAEQFFGPGTRLTVL.

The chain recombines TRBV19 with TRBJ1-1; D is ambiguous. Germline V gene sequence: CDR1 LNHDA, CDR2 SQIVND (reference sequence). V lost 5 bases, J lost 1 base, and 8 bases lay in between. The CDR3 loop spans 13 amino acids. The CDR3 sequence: CASSVVKNTEAFF. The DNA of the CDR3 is TGTGCCAGTAGTGTTGTTAAGAACACTGAAGCTTTCTTT.

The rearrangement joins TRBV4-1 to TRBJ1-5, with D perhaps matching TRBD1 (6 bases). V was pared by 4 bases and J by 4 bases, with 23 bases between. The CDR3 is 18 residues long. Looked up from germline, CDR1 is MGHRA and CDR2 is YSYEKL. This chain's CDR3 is CASSLHWGGGGTNQPQHF. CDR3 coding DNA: TGCGCCAGCAGCCTGCACTGGGGCGGGGGGGGCACTAATCAGCCCCAGCATTTT.

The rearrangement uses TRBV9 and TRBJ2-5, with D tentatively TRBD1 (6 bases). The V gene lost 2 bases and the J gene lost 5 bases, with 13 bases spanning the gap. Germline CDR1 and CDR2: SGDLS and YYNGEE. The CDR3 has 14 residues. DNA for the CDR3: TGTGCCAGCAGCGTCGGGACACTTCGGGAGACCCAGTACTTC. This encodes CASSVGTLRETQYF. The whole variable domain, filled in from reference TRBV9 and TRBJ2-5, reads DSGVTQTPKHLITATGQRVTLRCSPRSGDLSVYWYQQSLDQGLQFLIQYYNGEERAKGNILERFSAQQFPDLHSELNLSSLELGDSALYFCASSVGTLRETQYFGPGTRLLVL.

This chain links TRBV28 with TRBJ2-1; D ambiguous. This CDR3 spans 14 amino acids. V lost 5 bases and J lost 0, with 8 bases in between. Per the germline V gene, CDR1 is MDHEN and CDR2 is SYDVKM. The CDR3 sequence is CASSLVSSYNEQFF. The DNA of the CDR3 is TGTGCCAGCAGTCTAGTCTCCTCCTACAATGAGCAGTTCTTC.

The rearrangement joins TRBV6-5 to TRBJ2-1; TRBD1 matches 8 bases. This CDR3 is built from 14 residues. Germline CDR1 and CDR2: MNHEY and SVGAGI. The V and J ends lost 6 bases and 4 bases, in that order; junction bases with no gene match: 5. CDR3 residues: CASRPTGVYNEQFF. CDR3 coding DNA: TGTGCCAGCAGGCCGACAGGGGTTTACAATGAGCAGTTCTTC.

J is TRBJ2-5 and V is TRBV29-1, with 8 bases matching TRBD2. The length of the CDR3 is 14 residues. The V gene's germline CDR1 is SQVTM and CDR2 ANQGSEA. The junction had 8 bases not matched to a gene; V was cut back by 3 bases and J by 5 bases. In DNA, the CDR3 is TGCAGCGTTGACGGGGCTAGCGGGTGGGAGACCCAGTACTTC. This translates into CSVDGASGWETQYF.

This CDR3 reads CASSQVQGRLNYGYTF. As DNA, the CDR3 is TGTGCCAGCAGCCAGGTACAGGGCCGACTTAACTATGGCTACACCTTC. This chain links TRBV9 with TRBJ1-2, with D possibly being TRBD1 (6 bases). V was shortened by 4 bases and J by 1 base, with 17 bases between the two germline ends. CDR3 size: 16 residues. Per germline, CDR1 SGDLS and CDR2 YYNGEE.